The sequence of this T cell receptor (beta chain) was determined in a study of cytomegalovirus exposure and HLA in healthy donors (dated by TCRdb to about 2017). Study-wide context: According to an earlier analysis of 550 to 700 of the donors, roughly 180 million T cells yielded 100 million or so unique TCR beta sequences and approximately 300 Gb of sequence data. Approximately 330 gigabases of sequencing data and tens of millions of unique TCR sequences made up an early release that covered approximately 650 HLA-typed donors. The genetic ancestry cluster associated with self-reported Caucasian donors included about 84% of the roughly 400 genotyped donors. The study aimed to test whether cataloging public T cell receptors could reveal signatures of past pathogen exposure. The study profiled the T cell repertoires of about 640 subjects by immunosequencing and related them to cytomegalovirus serostatus. Besides the first cohort of some 670 subjects, a separate validation cohort made up of 95 to 150 different subjects was used. The study combined high-throughput TCR immunosequencing, statistical association of individual TCRs with disease status, and machine learning to predict cytomegalovirus infection status. In a later analysis, previously published TCR beta repertoires from hundreds of donors were re-analyzed and high-resolution HLA genotyping was added so that TCR occurrence patterns could be studied. Rather than using new phenotypic data, the later analysis identified candidate immune exposures from TCR beta sequences and from how often those sequences occurred across donors. In an earlier analysis of about 590 of the donors, high-throughput TCR beta sequencing was used to judge whether each TCR beta V gene segment behaved as functional or pseudogenic. Donor age, sex, ethnicity and CMV serostatus were compiled together with the repertoire data. A later genetic analysis used genome-wide SNP genotypes for about 65% of the 666 donors, treating that subset as a discovery cohort. All discovery cohort repertoires had been generated using a single sequencing platform. Both class I and class II loci were covered by HLA typing, at four-digit resolution. Typing coverage varied by locus: about 620-630 donors for A, B, C, DRB1 and DQB1; under 550 for DQA1; more than 600 for DPA1; roughly 450 for DPB1. Because of strong linkage in the cohort, five DR-DQ haplotypes were treated as single units for association and clustering. Across approximately 420 genotyped donors of the cohort, an average of 235,054 unique TCR beta nucleotide sequences per donor were sequenced, and 15% to 20% of those sequences were non-productive.

Receptor amplification or capture employed the immunoSEQ multiplex PCR assay. For the multiplex PCR, a mixture combining 60 forward primers for TCR Vbeta segments and 13 reverse primers for TCR Jbeta segments was used. The CDR3 region of rearranged TCR beta genes was amplified from genomic DNA by a multiplex PCR assay. Amplified TCR beta libraries were sequenced as 87-base-pair reads on the Illumina HiSeq System. The study's processing was this. A later analysis counted some 74 million unique TCR beta chains across the approximately 700 repertoires, and about 10 million of these chains were shared by at least two donors. Raw reads were error-corrected and collapsed into unique sequences with a nearest-neighbor algorithm that merged closely related sequences to remove PCR and sequencing errors. To assign V, D and J gene segments, CDR3 sequences were aligned to IMGT reference sequences. For a sequence to be retained, a match of at least six nucleotides was required to both a V gene segment and a J gene segment. Rearrangements were called productive when the CDR3 lacked stop codons and stayed in frame with V and J; all others were non-productive. Following IMGT convention, CDR3 was defined as the stretch from the second conserved V-encoded cysteine to the conserved J-encoded phenylalanine. The earlier analysis of approximately 500 of the donors excluded sequences that lacked an unambiguous match to a single V gene segment. In an earlier analysis of several hundred of the donors, V segments were called functional above 56.7% productive rearrangements and were called segregating when the between-donor standard deviation exceeded 5%. A statistical classification framework was developed to diagnose cytomegalovirus status using the catalog of TCR beta chain sequences. A later analysis assigned V and J genes by comparing TCR nucleotide sequences with IMGT/GENE-DB human TR gene sequences. Using the TCRdist pipeline, a later analysis assigned CDR3 sequences along with most-parsimonious VDJ recombination scenarios. In a later analysis, every TCR beta chain was defined by the combination of its CDR3 amino acid sequence and its V-gene family, and reads without a unique V-gene family were dropped. In a later analysis, several hundred highly shared, low-generation-probability nucleotide sequences were removed to address suspected cross-contamination and a sequencing artifact. A later analysis calculated a clonal expansion index for each public chain from normalized within-repertoire ranks of inferred template counts. In a later analysis, generation probabilities were computed using a VDJ recombination model fitted to out-of-frame rearrangements, and the results were checked against IGoR. In a later analysis, TCR-TCR, TCR-HLA and TCR-CMV co-occurrence was scored with hypergeometric tests, and a repertoire-size bias correction was applied to TCR pairs. False discovery rates were estimated in a later analysis by permuting HLA or CMV assignments 20 times. In a later analysis, co-occurring TCRs were grouped using DBSCAN, with TCRdist sequence similarity added in when clustering inside HLA-allele-positive subsets. For co-occurrence clustering, repertoires with fewer than 30,000 or more than 120,000 public chains were excluded, along with about five repertoires with anomalous nucleotide sharing. Imported from immuneACCESS, the table was reduced by TCRdb to in-frame sequences with V and J called. These copies leave out some clones; in studies compared against another copy, an unresolved V gene accounts for under half, and the cause of the remainder is not known. The DNA gave D and trimming, while V, J and clone size come from that table. This sample is represented by under 200,000 clones; approximately 77% of them were singletons. The leading ten clones occupy 3.7% of the sample.

The cohort consisted of hundreds of healthy bone marrow donors. At the time of sampling, every cohort member was nominally healthy, though immune exposures that went unrecorded were likely present. The donor was CMV seropositive and belonged to the group of more than 250 seropositive cohort members. A peripheral blood sample was collected from each donor, and TCR beta sequencing was performed on peripheral blood mononuclear cells. The Qiagen DNeasy Blood Extraction Kit was used to extract genomic DNA from the blood cell samples. Summary of the overall study and its limitations: An association between a missense DCLRE1C variant and V-gene and J-gene trimming of TCR beta chains was found in a later genetic analysis and replicated in an independent cohort. In a later analysis, several top co-occurrence clusters were reported to appear linked to parvovirus B19, influenza, CMV and Epstein-Barr virus. In a later analysis, most CMV-associated TCR beta chains were found to appear HLA-restricted, with HLA associations seemingly driven largely by CMV exposure. Because counts were too low, approximately 18 rarely observed V segments, including chromosome 9 orphons, were excluded from the earlier analysis of roughly 580 of the donors. Cytomegalovirus status was reported to be diagnosed by the classifier with high specificity and sensitivity in both the original and validation cohorts. Correlated functional status among segregating V segments might reflect linkage disequilibrium, but an unknown experimental factor could not be ruled out. A further reported finding was that TCR beta sequences accurately predicted the HLA-A and HLA-B alleles for most subjects in the first cohort. Because some donors lacked HLA typing at each locus, the association tests relied only on the typed subset. When HLA alleles, especially DR and DQ, strongly co-occurred, TCR associations were difficult to assign to individual alleles. A cluster of highly shared sequence variants was judged likely to represent a technical artifact of the sequencing pipeline. In a later analysis, TCR association rates were found to vary across HLA loci, with the most associated TCRs seen for DRB1 alleles and the fewest for HLA-C alleles. At a false discovery rate of 0.05, a later analysis linked approximately 18,000 TCR beta sequences to specific HLA alleles. Broadly in line with IMGT annotations, most TCR beta V segments showed up in productive rearrangements about 87% or about 30% of the time in an earlier analysis of approximately 640 of the donors. In vitro tests confirmed that a few of the cytomegalovirus-associated TCR beta chains recognize cytomegalovirus antigens. According to a later genetic analysis, donors in an Asian-associated ancestry cluster had fewer N-insertions in productive TCRs than the roughly 700-donor mean. Most TCR sequences were seen in very few donors, while some public TCRs were found in many individuals. Presence/absence analyses assumed roughly uniform sequencing depth across donors, an assumption that may not hold. CMV serostatus was the only immune exposure information available for the cohort. In this cohort, only TCR beta chains were sequenced, and detectable features were limited by the absence of alpha or paired-chain data. The authors suggested that the approach could potentially be extended to other disease states and immunological phenotypes. Because the 87-base-pair reads could not distinguish some IMGT-functional V segments, including TRBV6-2 and TRBV6-3, those segments were excluded. A total of some 180 TCR beta chains were listed by the study as associated with cytomegalovirus. In a later analysis, HLA-associated TCR beta chains showed more clonal expansion and lower generation probabilities than non-associated chains that were equally common.

Concerning this clone: The specificity of this receptor is unknown. Within one base of it there is no much larger clone, and no base qualities were kept.

CDR1 and CDR2 are drawn from the germline V gene (reference sequence): GTSNPN, SVGIG. Spanning cysteine to phenylalanine, the CDR3 consists of 16 amino acids. Only the CDR3 region is kept as DNA, spanning 48 bases read in frame from base 1. Trimming removed 2 bases from V and 0 bases from J; the gene matches leave 9 bases unexplained. Material for sequencing was PBMCs. The chain uses TRBV30 and TRBJ2-7, and 8 junctional nucleotides match TRBD1. This clonotype was sampled from a man aged 25 to 40 in good health and CMV-seropositive. The DNA sequence is given as TGTGCCTGGAGTATAGAGGGACAGGCGAGCTCCTACGAGCAGTACTTC. Its protein is CAWSIEGQASSYEQYF.